One sample yielded the 20 T cell receptor beta chains listed below, sequenced in a study of T cell repertoires in cytomegalovirus infection. TCRdb re-called the reads through MiXCR, storing one row per CDR3 protein. The sample lists 750,000 to 900,000 distinct CDR3 sequences; roughly 28% were seen once. Antigens of these TCRs are unknown. The sequencing here drew on cultured CD8+ T cells from PBMCs, taken from culture after CMV antigen stimulation. Receptor source: a human donor in good health (CMV status not recorded). Some clones in this sample may be carry-over from other donors' samples.

The rearrangement links TRBV6-5 to TRBJ1-1, with unresolved D. The length of the CDR3 is 14 residues. CDR1 and CDR2 from the germline V gene are MNHEY and SVGAGI. Trimming pared 0 bases from V and 2 bases from J, leaving 7 bases between. This chain's CDR3 is CASSYSGDNTEAFF. CDR3 nucleotide sequence: TGTGCCAGCAGTTACTCCGGCGATAACACTGAAGCTTTCTTT.

The chain combines TRBV12-3 or TRBV12-4 with TRBJ1-5; D ambiguous. Trimming removed 0 bases from V and 3 bases from J, with 12 bases in between. The CDR3 is 16 amino acids. In DNA, the CDR3 is TGTGCCAGCAGTTTAGCTGCCATGGCCGCCAATCAGCCCCAGCATTTT. Translating gives CASSLAAMAANQPQHF.

V gene TRBV7-4 combines with J gene TRBJ2-2, with D hard to call. The CDR3 totals 13 residues. CDR1 and CDR2 (germline): SGHVT, SQSDAQ. The V gene lost 1 base and the J gene lost 8 bases, with 8 bases spanning the gap. Written as DNA, the CDR3 is TGTGCCAGCAGCTTAGAGCACATTGGGGAGCTGTTTTTT. It specifies CASSLEHIGELFF. Full variable domain (rest looked up from reference TRBV7-4 and TRBJ2-2): GAGVSQSPRYKVAKRGRDVALRCDSISGHVTLYWYRQTLGQGSEVLTYSQSDAQRDKSGRPSGRFSAERPERSVSTLKIQRTEQGDSAVYLCASSLEHIGELFFGEGSRLTVL.

This clonotype was seen repeatedly, ten times or more. This chain connects TRBV7-9 to TRBJ1-1, with D hard to call. Trimming removed 0 bases from V and 4 bases from J, with 9 bases in between. This CDR3 is 14 amino acids long. CDR1 SEHNR and CDR2 FQNEAQ come from the germline V gene (reference sequence). The CDR3, as DNA: TGTGCCAGCAGCTTAGCTGGCCGACTCACTGAAGCTTTCTTT. Amino acids: CASSLAGRLTEAFF.

There are many counts of this clonotype. The chain has TRBV7-9 and TRBJ2-3; 8 bases map to TRBD1. This CDR3 is 16 amino acids long. V was pared by 3 bases and J by 2 bases, with 7 bases of the junction left unmatched. The germline CDR1 and CDR2 sequences are SEHNR and FQNEAQ (reference sequence). CDR3 nucleotides: TGTGCCAGCAGCTTCCGGGACAGGATTTTCACAGATACGCAGTATTTT. This gives the protein CASSFRDRIFTDTQYF. Complete variable domain (other parts from reference TRBV7-9 and TRBJ2-3): DTGVSQNPRHKITKRGQNVTFRCDPISEHNRLYWYRQTLGQGPEFLTYFQNEAQLEKSRLLSDRFSAERPKGSFSTLEIQRTEQGDSAMYLCASSFRDRIFTDTQYFGPGTRLTVL.

This chain links TRBV6-5 with TRBJ2-1, with 7 bases aligning to TRBD1. Trimming removed 0 bases from V and 2 bases from J; junction bases left unmatched: 1. The CDR3 contains 15 residues. Looked up from germline, CDR1 is MNHEY and CDR2 is SVGAGI. The CDR3 is CASSYSTGAYNEQFF. The CDR3, as DNA: TGTGCCAGCAGTTACTCTACAGGGGCCTACAATGAGCAGTTCTTC.

In its sample, this clonotype was seen a few times. This chain uses TRBV19 with TRBJ1-1; 7 nucleotides line up with TRBD1. The CDR3 contains 13 residues. Germline lookup yields CDR1 LNHDA and CDR2 SQIVND (reference sequence). V shed 3 bases and J 5 bases; nucleotides not matched to a gene: 3. DNA of the CDR3: TGTGCCAGTAGTATTCCAGGGGGAACTGAAGCTTTCTTT. Translating it yields CASSIPGGTEAFF.

This clonotype was counted once. The rearrangement uses TRBV6-1 and TRBJ2-5, with D maybe TRBD2 (6 bases). V shed 6 bases and J shed 1 base, with 15 bases lying between them. This CDR3 comprises 15 residues. Germline CDR1 MNHNS, CDR2 SASEGT. CDR3 DNA sequence: TGTGCCAGCAGGCATAACCGACTAGTCCAAGAGACCCAGTACTTC. Protein product: CASRHNRLVQETQYF.

This clonotype was detected a few times. The genes are TRBV6-5 and TRBJ2-7, with D possibly being TRBD1 (6 bases). Germline CDR1 MNHEY, CDR2 SVGAGI. V dropped 6 bases and J dropped 0 bases, with 18 bases sitting between them. The CDR3 loop spans 16 amino acids. The CDR3 spells CASSRTWDTSSYEQYV. DNA of the CDR3: TGTGCCAGCAGCCGAACCTGGGACACGAGCTCCTACGAGCAGTACGTC.

This clonotype came up a few times. V is TRBV6-2 or TRBV6-3 and J is TRBJ2-1; TRBD2 might be the D (6 bases). In germline, CDR1 is MNHEY, CDR2 SVGEGT. V lost 2 bases to trimming and J lost 6 bases, with 17 bases between them. The CDR3 extends over 16 amino acids. CDR3 DNA: TGTGCCAGCAGTTACCAGAGGCAGGTGGGACTCAATGAGCAGTTCTTC. Translating gives CASSYQRQVGLNEQFF.

This chain joins TRBV20-1 and TRBJ2-1, with 8 nucleotides matching TRBD2. Trimming took 6 bases from V and 5 from J; bases not matched to a gene: 12. The CDR3 has 15 residues. Germline V CDR1 and CDR2: DFQATT, SNEGSKA (reference sequence). Here the CDR3 reads CSALDGSGVNNEQFF. CDR3 coding DNA: TGCAGTGCCCTCGATGGTAGCGGGGTCAACAATGAGCAGTTCTTC.

In its sample, this clonotype was seen a few times. V usage is TRBV7-9 and J usage is TRBJ2-7, with TRBD1 matching over 7 bases. The CDR3 has 14 amino acids. The germline V gene has CDR1 SEHNR and CDR2 FQNEAQ (reference sequence). V was clipped by 5 bases and J by 3 bases; unmatched bases: 7. As DNA, the CDR3 is TGTGCCAGCAGCCAAGGGGGCGCGAGCTACGAGCAGTACGTC. Protein product: CASSQGGASYEQYV.

The rearrangement links TRBV7-9 to TRBJ2-1, with 7 bases aligning to TRBD2. The CDR3 runs 14 residues. The V segment lost 5 bases and the J segment 9 bases; nucleotides outside the gene matches: 10. Germline V gene lookup returns CDR1 SEHNR and CDR2 FQNEAQ (reference sequence). CDR3 protein: CASSPREVPGEQFF. In nucleotides, the CDR3 is TGTGCCAGCAGCCCCCGGGAGGTCCCGGGTGAGCAGTTCTTC.

This clonotype was seen more than once but under ten times. CDR3 protein: CATTKSPNTGELFF. In nucleotides, the CDR3 is TGTGCCACTACAAAGTCCCCGAACACCGGGGAGCTGTTTTTT. The chain is built from TRBV12-3 or TRBV12-4 and TRBJ2-2; D ambiguous. The length of the CDR3 is 14 residues. The ends were cut back, 10 bases at V and 0 bases at J, with 12 bases in the middle.

The chain uses TRBV24-1 and TRBJ2-7, with TRBD1 identical over 7 bases. The V segment lost 8 bases and the J segment 7 bases; nucleotides outside the gene matches: 4. CDR3 length: 11 residues. The germline gives CDR1 KGHDR, CDR2 SFDVKD. The CDR3 sequence: CATIPGGEQYV. CDR3 in DNA: TGTGCCACCATCCCAGGGGGTGAGCAGTACGTC.

The V gene is TRBV12-3 or TRBV12-4, the J gene TRBJ1-5, with D unclear. V gave up 3 bases and J gave up 3 bases, with 18 bases separating them. The CDR3 is 17 residues long. As DNA, the CDR3 is TGTGCCAGCAGTTTGGGTGACCGTCTAAGGGACAATCAGCCCCAGCATTTT. This codes for CASSLGDRLRDNQPQHF.

This clonotype was seen only a few times. The chain employs TRBV29-1 and TRBJ2-1, with D uncertain. CDR1 and CDR2 from the germline V gene are SQVTM and ANQGSEA. The CDR3 consists of 11 residues. Trimming cost V 7 bases and J 5 bases, with 9 bases left between them. CDR3 bases: TGCAGCGCCCCCCGGGACAATGAGCAGTTCTTC. Residues: CSAPRDNEQFF.

This clonotype has more than one count but fewer than ten. The J gene is TRBJ2-3, the V gene TRBV6-5; 7 positions match TRBD2. Per germline, CDR1 MNHEY and CDR2 SVGAGI. The trim removed 0 bases at V and 7 bases at J, leaving 13 bases unmatched. CDR3 length: 17 residues. DNA of the CDR3: TGTGCCAGCAGTTACTCGAGCGGGGCCTTCTCTACCAATACGCAGTATTTT. As protein: CASSYSSGAFSTNTQYF.

The rearrangement links TRBV6-6 to TRBJ1-1, with a weak D call TRBD1 (6 bases). Trimming took 6 bases from V and 1 from J, leaving 15 bases between them. The CDR3 is 15 amino acids. The germline CDR1 and CDR2 sequences are MNHNY and SVGAGI (reference sequence). CDR3 in amino acids: CASRETGKGNTEAFF. CDR3 in DNA: TGTGCCAGCAGGGAAACAGGGAAGGGGAACACTGAAGCTTTCTTT.

This chain uses TRBV23-1 with TRBJ2-7, with 13 bases identical to TRBD2. TRBV23-1 falls under the ORF class, with uncertain function. Trimming at V came to 3 bases and at J to 5 bases, leaving 7 bases not matched to a gene. The CDR3 spans 16 residues. CDR3 nucleotides: TGCGCCAGCAGTCAGCCCGGGACTAGCGGGGACCACGAGCAGTACTTC. Protein sequence: CASSQPGTSGDHEQYF.